This TCR beta chain stems from a study of cytomegalovirus exposure and HLA in healthy donors. Study-wide context: Tens of millions of unique TCRs from HLA-typed donors made up an early data release.

Comment on this clone: Its cognate antigen is unknown.

CDR3 length: 12 amino acids. Trimming pared 4 bases from V and 4 bases from J, leaving 6 bases between. CDR1 and CDR2 from the germline V gene are ENHRY and SYGVKD. Study conclusions and caveats: Sequencing depth roughly uniform across donors was assumed in presence/absence analyses.

At collection, donors were nominally healthy, but unrecorded immune exposures were probable. The PCR had 60 Vbeta and 13 Jbeta primers. Sequencing used immunoSEQ multiplex PCR; TCRdb keeps in-frame clones, though not all of them. The sample holds 170,000 or so clones, approximately 80% seen once. This TCR came from a male donor in good health and CMV-seropositive. The rearrangement joins TRBV10-3 to TRBJ2-3; D not resolved. The sample consisted of PBMCs. CDR3 protein: CAISARPDTQYF. CDR3 in DNA: TGTGCCATCAGTGCGAGGCCAGATACGCAGTATTTT.